Following are 14 T cell receptor beta chains from one sample sequenced in a study of blood T cell repertoires in COVID-19. Data came from immunoSEQ multiplex PCR; TCRdb stores just in-frame clones and leaves some out. This table holds about 58,000 clones, about 92% found once. The source material was peripheral blood. The receptors come from a man aged 45-65 years with active COVID-19.

This chain uses TRBV11-3 with TRBJ2-1; D is undetermined. V lost 2 bases to trimming and J lost 7 bases, with 12 bases between them. The CDR3 has 14 residues. From germline, CDR1 is SGHNT and CDR2 YENEEA. CDR3 DNA: TGTGCCAGCAGCTTAACTCACGCTAGTAATGAGCAGTTCTTC. Its translation is CASSLTHASNEQFF. Using reference TRBV11-3 and TRBJ2-1 for the parts outside the CDR3, the full variable domain is EAGVVQSPRYKIIEKKQPVAFWCNPISGHNTLYWYLQNLGQGPELLIRYENEEAVDDSQLPKDRFSAERLKGVDSTLKIQPAELGDSAVYLCASSLTHASNEQFFGPGTRLTVL.

The rearrangement links TRBV9 to TRBJ2-1, with a tentative D call TRBD1 (6 bases). This CDR3 spans 14 amino acids. Between the trimmed V and J ends, which lost 3 bases and 8 bases, there was a span of 15 bases. The germline CDR1 and CDR2 sequences are SGDLS and YYNGEE. This chain's CDR3 is CASSARPRGDEQFF. For the CDR3, the DNA is TGTGCCAGCAGCGCCCGACCCAGGGGTGATGAGCAGTTCTTC.

The chain recombines TRBV19 with TRBJ2-5; 13 bases fit TRBD2. Trimming removed 7 bases from V and 5 bases from J; junction bases left unmatched: 1. Germline V gene data show CDR1 as LNHDA and CDR2 as SQIVND (reference sequence). The CDR3 runs to 13 residues. The CDR3 region has the DNA TGTGCCAGTACGACTAGCGGGAGGGAGACCCAGTACTTC. Its translation: CASTTSGRETQYF. Filled out from reference TRBV19 and TRBJ2-5, the complete variable domain reads DGGITQSPKYLFRKEGQNVTLSCEQNLNHDAMYWYRQDPGQGLRLIYYSQIVNDFQKGDIAEGYSVSREKKESFPLTVTSAQKNPTAFYLCASTTSGRETQYFGPGTRLLVL.

This clone was observed once. The CDR3 is CASRFFRARETQYF. CDR3 sequence (DNA): TGTGCAAGTCGCTTTTTTCGAGCCCGGGAGACCCAGTACTTC. This rearrangement joins TRBV12-2 to TRBJ2-5; whether TRBD2, the table's D call, matches the DNA was not checked. TRBV12-2 is labeled a pseudogene. The CDR3 loop spans 14 amino acids.

The rearrangement uses TRBV7-3 and TRBJ2-5, with 12 bases aligning to TRBD2. Germline V gene sequence: CDR1 SGHTA, CDR2 FQGTGA. This CDR3 is 16 amino acids long. J lost 6 bases, V lost 5 bases, and 10 bases had no gene match. In DNA form, the CDR3 reads TGTGCCAGCAGCCCTAGTCCTAGCGGGGGGGCCCAGACCCAGTACTTC. This gives the protein CASSPSPSGGAQTQYF.

J is TRBJ2-2 and V is TRBV5-1; 11 bases fit TRBD2. The CDR3 totals 17 residues. Germline V gives CDR1 SGHRS, CDR2 YFSETQ. The V gene end was trimmed by 2 bases and the J gene end by 4 bases; junction bases not matched to a gene: 7. The CDR3 DNA reads TGCGCCAGCAGCTTCCCGGGACTAGCGGACTTCACCGGGGAGCTGTTTTTT. It is translated as CASSFPGLADFTGELFF.

V is TRBV27 and J is TRBJ1-1, with D unresolved. The germline V and J ends were trimmed by 5 bases and 1 base, with 20 bases remaining between them. Germline CDR1 reads MNHEY; CDR2 reads SMNVEV (reference sequence). The CDR3 sequence is 17 residues long. The CDR3 protein is CASSPLQARGGNTEAFF. As DNA, the CDR3 is TGTGCCAGCAGTCCCCTACAAGCCCGGGGTGGGAACACTGAAGCTTTCTTT.

The chain combines TRBV20-1 with TRBJ2-7; D might be TRBD1 (5 bases). Germline CDR1 reads DFQATT; CDR2 reads SNEGSKA (reference sequence). The V gene lost 2 bases and the J gene lost 7 bases, with 6 bases spanning the gap. The CDR3 loop spans 10 amino acids. CDR3 amino acids: CSARHREQYF. The CDR3 coding sequence is TGCAGTGCTAGACACAGGGAGCAGTACTTC.

This clone was recorded only once. DNA for the CDR3: TGTGCCACCCAAGCGGGGGGCTCCTACAATGAGCAGTTCTTC. Encoded protein: CATQAGGSYNEQFF. This chain links TRBV15 with TRBJ2-1; the match to TRBD2 covers 9 bases. The ends lost 8 bases at V and 0 bases at J; junction bases unmatched: 2. Germline V lookup: CDR1 LNHNV, CDR2 YYDKDF (reference sequence). The CDR3 extends over 14 amino acids.

CDR3 in amino acids: CASSYERGGPDTQYF. DNA for the CDR3: TGTGCCAGCAGTTACGAGCGGGGGGGCCCAGATACGCAGTATTTT. This chain joins TRBV6-5 and TRBJ2-3, with 10 bases identical to TRBD2. The CDR3 has 15 amino acids. The junction had 3 bases not matched to a gene; V was cut back by 2 bases and J by 4 bases. Germline loops: CDR1 MNHEY, CDR2 SVGAGI.

This clone has just one count. Here the CDR3 DNA reads TGTGCCAGCAGCCCGAGAACTAGCGGAAGCTCCTACAATGAGCAGTTCTTC. Translating it yields CASSPRTSGSSYNEQFF. The chain employs TRBV7-9 and TRBJ2-1; 8 bases match TRBD2. The length of the CDR3 is 17 residues. The ends lost 5 bases at V and 0 bases at J; junction bases unmatched: 9. CDR1 and CDR2 from the germline V gene are SEHNR and FQNEAQ (reference sequence).

The chain is built from TRBV18 and TRBJ2-1; possibly TRBD2 for D (5 bases). The V end was cut by 3 bases, the J end by 6 bases, with 15 bases between. CDR3 size: 15 residues. The germline V gene has CDR1 KGHSH and CDR2 LQKENI. CDR3 bases: TGTGCCAGCTCACCCCCGATTAGCGCACCCAATGAGCAGTTCTTC. Protein: CASSPPISAPNEQFF.

This clone was seen a handful of times. The chain joins TRBV5-4 to TRBJ2-7, with 12 positions matching TRBD2. Germline V CDR1 and CDR2: SGHNT, YYREEE (reference sequence). The CDR3 is 16 residues long. Trimming took 4 bases from V and 3 from J; bases not matched to a gene: 8. The CDR3 region is CASSPPGTSGRYEQYF. The CDR3 bases are TGTGCCAGCAGCCCCCCCGGGACTAGCGGGCGCTACGAGCAGTACTTC.

The genes are TRBV5-4 and TRBJ1-2, with no clear D. CDR1 and CDR2 from the germline V gene are SGHNT and YYREEE (reference sequence). This CDR3 is 14 amino acids long. The germline V and J ends were trimmed by 1 base and 2 bases, with 9 bases remaining between them. CDR3 region: CASSLSSTNYGYTF. The DNA of the CDR3 is TGTGCCAGCAGCTTGTCGAGCACCAACTATGGCTACACCTTC. Variable domain in full (rest from reference TRBV5-4 and TRBJ1-2): ETGVTQSPTHLIKTRGQQVTLRCSSQSGHNTVSWYQQALGQGPQFIFQYYREEENGRGNFPPRFSGLQFPNYSSELNVNALELDDSALYLCASSLSSTNYGYTFGSGTRLTVV.